This TCR beta chain was profiled in a study of CD8 T cells in ankylosing spondylitis. Study-level findings and limits: For ankylosing spondylitis blood, a TCR beta motif of 7 to 9 highly homologous variants appeared characteristic.

Comments on this clonotype: As yet, its antigen is unknown.

CDR3 size: 14 residues. Per the germline V gene, CDR1 is SGHRS and CDR2 is YFSETQ. V was cut by 0 bases and J by 3 bases, with 9 bases left in between. TCRdb ran MiXCR on the 5' RACE reads and lists one entry per CDR3 protein. The sample holds hundreds of thousands of distinct CDR3 sequences, about 11% seen once. Sequencing was carried out using blood, either unsorted or a sorted T cell fraction (not recorded which). The chain links TRBV5-1 to TRBJ2-5; D might be TRBD1 (5 bases). The TCR was taken from a male donor with ankylosing spondylitis. The CDR3 DNA follows: TGCGCCAGCAGCTTGGAGACAGTTGAAGAGACCCAGTACTTC. As protein: CASSLETVEETQYF.